The next 23 T cell receptor beta chains were all read from a single sample in a study of blood T cell repertoires in COVID-19. Profiled with immunoSEQ multiplex PCR; TCRdb holds only in-frame clones, not every one. The sample contains just under 150,000 clones, 70% to 90% of which appear only once. Sequenced: peripheral blood. The origin of the receptors is a human donor with acute or convalescent COVID-19. The donor label of this sample is uncertain.

This clone was recorded once. The chain carries TRBV7-9 and TRBJ2-5; possibly TRBD2 for D (6 bases). In germline, CDR1 is SEHNR, CDR2 FQNEAQ (reference sequence). This CDR3 has 10 amino acids. Trimming took 11 bases from V and 5 from J, leaving 9 bases between them. The CDR3 region is CAQEGETQYF. The CDR3 DNA reads as TGTGCCCAGGAGGGGGAGACCCAGTACTTC.

The gene calls are TRBV18 and TRBJ2-5, with TRBD1 matching 7 bases. The germline gives CDR1 KGHSH, CDR2 LQKENI. This CDR3 contains 15 residues. Trimming took 0 bases from V and 4 from J; bases not matched to a gene: 5. This chain's CDR3 is CASSPPVRGRETQYF. The CDR3 nucleotides read TGTGCCAGCTCACCACCGGTAAGGGGGCGAGAGACCCAGTACTTC.

This chain uses TRBV18 with TRBJ2-2; D is undetermined. The germline gives CDR1 KGHSH, CDR2 LQKENI. The CDR3 runs to 13 residues. V lost 4 bases, J lost 6 bases, and 9 bases lay in between. The CDR3 is CASSLDAAGELFF. The CDR3, as DNA: TGTGCCAGCTCACTCGACGCGGCCGGGGAGCTGTTTTTT.

This clone has just a few counts. The chain couples TRBV4-1 to TRBJ1-1, with 9 bases that match TRBD1. This CDR3 region has 15 residues. Germline V gives CDR1 MGHRA, CDR2 YSYEKL. V trimming: 3 bases; J trimming: 1 base; junction bases outside the gene matches: 3. CDR3 DNA: TGCGCCAGCAGCCATCCGGGACAGGGGAACACTGAAGCTTTCTTT. It codes for CASSHPGQGNTEAFF.

The chain joins TRBV7-2 to TRBJ2-5; possibly TRBD2 for D (5 bases). The CDR3 loop spans 15 amino acids. Germline values: CDR1 SGHTA, CDR2 FQGNSA. Trimming took off 0 bases at V and 1 base at J, with 9 bases between the two ends. In nucleotides, the CDR3 is TGTGCCAGCAGCTTAGCTTCGGGATTCCAAGAGACCCAGTACTTC. Translating it yields CASSLASGFQETQYF.

V gene TRBV29-1 combines with J gene TRBJ1-4, with D maybe TRBD1 (5 bases). Trimming shortened V by 3 bases and J by 8 bases, and 16 bases separated the two germline ends. Per germline, CDR1 SQVTM and CDR2 ANQGSEA. This CDR3 is 14 amino acids long. The CDR3 here is CSVEVGQGGEKLFF. The CDR3 DNA follows: TGCAGCGTTGAGGTGGGGCAGGGAGGAGAAAAACTGTTTTTT.

The chain uses TRBV4-3 and TRBJ2-3, with D perhaps matching TRBD1 (6 bases). Trimming stripped 4 bases from V and 2 bases from J, with 7 bases between. Germline lookup yields CDR1 LGHNA and CDR2 YSLEER. The CDR3 has 13 amino acids. The CDR3 protein is CASSRGHTDTQYF. Here the CDR3 DNA reads TGCGCCAGCAGCCGGGGACACACAGATACGCAGTATTTT.

The chain uses TRBV6-5 and TRBJ1-1, with 10 bases aligning to TRBD1. V was pared by 2 bases and J by 6 bases, with 3 bases of the junction left unmatched. Germline assignment: CDR1 MNHEY and CDR2 SVGAGI. This CDR3 has 14 residues. The CDR3 protein is CASSYGTGEAEAFF. The DNA of the CDR3 is TGTGCCAGCAGTTACGGGACAGGGGAAGCTGAAGCTTTCTTT.

The chain carries TRBV24-1 and TRBJ1-1; 8 bases align to TRBD1. Trimming at V came to 5 bases and at J to 8 bases, leaving 3 bases not matched to a gene. Germline V gene data show CDR1 as KGHDR and CDR2 as SFDVKD. The CDR3 runs to 12 residues. The DNA of the CDR3 is TGTGCCACCAGTGCCCACAGGGGGGAAGCTTTCTTT. Its translation is CATSAHRGEAFF.

This rearrangement joins TRBV5-1 to TRBJ2-1, with 7 bases that match TRBD2. The CDR3 totals 13 residues. The junction had 0 bases not matched to a gene; V was cut back by 0 bases and J by 6 bases. Germline V gene sequence: CDR1 SGHRS, CDR2 YFSETQ. CDR3 region: CASSLGTSNEQFF. CDR3 DNA sequence: TGCGCCAGCAGCTTGGGGACTAGCAATGAGCAGTTCTTC.

V and J are TRBV11-2 and TRBJ1-3, with D unclear. CDR3 length: 15 amino acids. Looked up from germline, CDR1 is SGHAT and CDR2 is FQNNGV. Trimming shortened V by 5 bases and J by 8 bases, and 19 bases separated the two germline ends. DNA of the CDR3: TGTGCCAGCAGCCCGGGGAGGGCCTCCTCCGACACCATATATTTT. Translating it yields CASSPGRASSDTIYF.

The gene calls are TRBV11-2 and TRBJ2-1; 9 positions match TRBD2. In germline, CDR1 is SGHAT, CDR2 FQNNGV. The CDR3 runs to 15 residues. Trimming removed 7 bases from V and 3 bases from J; junction bases left unmatched: 7. As DNA, the CDR3 is TGTGCCAGCACCGTCCTAGCGGGGTTCTACAATGAGCAGTTCTTC. This sequence encodes CASTVLAGFYNEQFF.

The chain combines TRBV11-2 with TRBJ2-7, with TRBD1 matching 12 bases. The CDR3 totals 14 residues. Trimming took 4 bases from V and 9 from J; bases not matched to a gene: 7. Germline CDR1 and CDR2: SGHAT and FQNNGV. Written as DNA, the CDR3 is TGTGCCAGCAGCTCCCGGGGGACAGGGGGCTGGCAGTACTTC. Protein: CASSSRGTGGWQYF. The variable domain in full, with the rest retrieved from reference TRBV11-2 and TRBJ2-7, is EAGVAQSPRYKIIEKRQSVAFWCNPISGHATLYWYQQILGQGPKLLIQFQNNGVVDDSQLPKDRFSAERLKGVDSTLKIQPAKLEDSAVYLCASSSRGTGGWQYFGPGTRLTVT.

The chain recombines TRBV5-5 with TRBJ2-3; 10 nucleotides align to TRBD2. Germline V gene data show CDR1 as SGHKS and CDR2 as YYEKEE (reference sequence). The CDR3 spans 15 residues. Losses at the gene ends were 2 bases for V and 6 bases for J; bases not matched to a gene: 6. CDR3 DNA: TGTGCCAGCAGCTTAAGCGGGAGGGATTCGGATACGCAGTATTTT. Its protein is CASSLSGRDSDTQYF.

This chain links TRBV3-1 (or the pseudogene TRBV3-2) with TRBJ2-7; the match to TRBD1 covers 7 bases. V was pared by 4 bases and J by 0 bases, with 6 bases of the junction left unmatched. The CDR3 is made up of 15 amino acids. From germline, CDR1 is LGHDT and CDR2 YNNKEL (reference sequence). CDR3 coding DNA: TGTGCCAGCAGCCGAAAAGGGACAGCCTCCTACGAGCAGTACTTC. Protein: CASSRKGTASYEQYF.

This rearrangement joins TRBV6-5 to TRBJ2-7; tentatively, D is TRBD2 (7 bases). V lost 6 bases to trimming and J lost 2 bases, with 14 bases between them. There are 14 residues in the CDR3. Germline CDR1 reads MNHEY; CDR2 reads SVGAGI. CDR3 residues: CASRRGGGAYEQYF. The CDR3 DNA reads as TGTGCCAGCAGGAGGGGAGGGGGGGCCTACGAGCAGTACTTC.

V is TRBV4-1 and J is TRBJ1-5; no clear D gene. V was shortened by 1 base and J by 7 bases, with 11 bases between the two germline ends. The CDR3 spans 14 residues. Germline V gene lookup returns CDR1 MGHRA and CDR2 YSYEKL. The CDR3 sequence is CASSQGTGEQPQHF. For the CDR3, the DNA is TGCGCCAGCAGCCAAGGGACCGGGGAGCAGCCCCAGCATTTT.

CDR3: CASSEYGGVLPQHF. CDR3 DNA sequence: TGTGCCAGCAGTGAATACGGGGGGGTTCTGCCCCAGCATTTT. The V call is TRBV25-1, the J call TRBJ1-5; a possible D gene is TRBD1 (5 bases). The germline CDR1 and CDR2 sequences are MGHDK and SYGVNS. The CDR3 consists of 14 residues. V was trimmed by 0 bases and J by 9 bases, leaving 12 bases between them.

This clone showed up just a few times. The chain recombines TRBV6-5 with TRBJ1-6, with D possibly TRBD1 on 5 matching bases. Trimming stripped 0 bases from V and 10 bases from J, with 13 bases between. The germline V gene encodes CDR1 MNHEY and CDR2 SVGAGI. The CDR3 runs to 15 residues. The DNA for the CDR3 is TGTGCCAGCAGTTACTCCCGGCAGGGTTACTCACCCCTCCACTTT. It codes for CASSYSRQGYSPLHF.

J is TRBJ1-1 and V is TRBV4-3; TRBD1 agrees at 7 bases. The CDR3 covers 16 residues. Trimming removed 4 bases from V and 6 bases from J; junction bases left unmatched: 14. Per germline, CDR1 LGHNA and CDR2 YSLEER. CDR3 DNA: TGCGCCAGCAGCCGCGGCCAAACAGGGGATAGGGCTGAAGCTTTCTTT. It codes for CASSRGQTGDRAEAFF.

The chain couples TRBV7-2 to TRBJ1-2; unclear D gene. CDR3 length: 15 residues. Germline V gene data show CDR1 as SGHTA and CDR2 as FQGNSA. Trimming removed 4 bases at V and 7 bases at J, with 19 bases between. CDR3: CASSSTVVSGPGYTF. As DNA, the CDR3 is TGTGCCAGCAGCTCCACAGTCGTGAGTGGTCCTGGCTACACCTTC. The full variable domain, with the rest looked up from reference TRBV7-2 and TRBJ1-2, is GAGVSQSPSNKVTEKGKDVELRCDPISGHTALYWYRQSLGQGLEFLIYFQGNSAPDKSGLPSDRFSAERTGGSVSTLTIQRTQQEDSAVYLCASSSTVVSGPGYTFGSGTRLTVV.

Only a few counts were recorded for this clone. The gene calls are TRBV19 and TRBJ1-4; D is ambiguous. The CDR3 covers 15 residues. Germline CDR1 LNHDA, CDR2 SQIVND (reference sequence). The V end was cut by 2 bases, the J end by 1 base, with 8 bases between. This CDR3 is CASSILRETNEKLFF. In nucleotides, the CDR3 is TGTGCCAGTAGTATATTGCGGGAAACTAATGAAAAACTGTTTTTT.

The CDR3 DNA is TGTGCCAGCAGTGGGGCGGGACAGGGGAGTTTCGGGTCCAAAAACATTCAGTACTTC. Translation: CASSGAGQGSFGSKNIQYF. This chain uses TRBV6-1 with TRBJ2-4; 10 bases agree with TRBD1. Per the germline V gene, CDR1 is MNHNS and CDR2 is SASEGT. Trimming at V came to 4 bases and at J to 2 bases, leaving 14 bases not matched to a gene. The CDR3 is 19 residues long.